These 25 T cell receptor beta chains were sequenced from one sample in a study of T-cell reconstitution after alpha-beta-depleted transplantation in children. Researchers prepared the TCRbeta library using unique molecular identifiers, the study reports. One entry per CDR3 protein results from TCRdb running MiXCR on the PCR reads. Here the sample spans hundreds of thousands of distinct CDR3 sequences, 15% to 20% being singletons. Sequencing used PBMCs from the stem cell graft donor, obtained from the stem cell graft. Receptors originate from a human donor who donated a stem cell graft to a child with acute myeloid leukemia.

This clonotype was picked up many times. DNA for the CDR3: TGTGCCAGCAGCTTACCTTCCTATCGAGGGGGAAACTATGGCTACACCTTC. This translates into CASSLPSYRGGNYGYTF. V is TRBV7-2 and J is TRBJ1-2; D might be TRBD1 (6 bases). V lost 2 bases, J lost 2 bases, and 18 bases lay in between. There are 17 residues in the CDR3. Per germline, CDR1 SGHTA and CDR2 FQGNSA.

This chain joins TRBV4-3 and TRBJ2-2; TRBD1 or TRBD2 may be the D gene (5 bases each). Germline values: CDR1 LGHNA, CDR2 YSLEER. V was cut by 1 base and J by 6 bases, with 15 bases left in between. The CDR3 covers 16 residues. CDR3 loop: CASSQARGEFAGELFF. The DNA of the CDR3 is TGCGCCAGCAGCCAAGCCCGAGGGGAGTTCGCCGGGGAGCTGTTTTTT.

The chain recombines TRBV6-1 with TRBJ1-5, with TRBD1 identical over 12 bases. J lost 2 bases, V lost 2 bases, and 7 bases had no gene match. The germline V gene encodes CDR1 MNHNS and CDR2 SASEGT. The CDR3 runs to 18 residues. The CDR3 DNA follows: TGTGCCAGCAGTGAAAAGGGACAGGGGGCTAGAGGCAATCAGCCCCAGCATTTT. Its translation: CASSEKGQGARGNQPQHF.

This clonotype was observed at least ten times. The CDR3 nucleotides are TGTGCCAGCAGCTCCCGACAGGGCTATGGCTACACCTTC. It yields the protein CASSSRQGYGYTF. The rearrangement joins TRBV7-2 to TRBJ1-2; 7 positions agree with TRBD1. This CDR3 has 13 amino acids. CDR1 and CDR2 from the germline V gene are SGHTA and FQGNSA. V was pared by 4 bases and J by 4 bases, with 3 bases of the junction left unmatched. Full variable domain (outside the CDR3, taken from reference TRBV7-2 and TRBJ1-2): GAGVSQSPSNKVTEKGKDVELRCDPISGHTALYWYRQSLGQGLEFLIYFQGNSAPDKSGLPSDRFSAERTGGSVSTLTIQRTQQEDSAVYLCASSSRQGYGYTFGSGTRLTVV.

This clonotype was seen at least ten times. This chain joins TRBV9 and TRBJ1-5; 7 positions match TRBD1. Germline CDR1 reads SGDLS; CDR2 reads YYNGEE. This CDR3 comprises 15 residues. V lost 4 bases to trimming and J lost 3 bases; unmatched junction nucleotides: 7. This CDR3 reads CASSPDDRDNQPQHF. DNA for the CDR3: TGTGCCAGCAGCCCGGATGACAGGGACAATCAGCCCCAGCATTTT.

In its sample, this clonotype was seen a few times. The chain combines TRBV25-1 with TRBJ2-3, with a weak D call TRBD1 (6 bases). Germline CDR1 reads MGHDK; CDR2 reads SYGVNS. Trimming took 3 bases from V and 1 from J, leaving 11 bases between them. This CDR3 is built from 15 residues. CDR3 loop: CASSEAGTRTDTQYF. In DNA, the CDR3 is TGTGCCAGCAGTGAGGCCGGGACACGCACAGATACGCAGTATTTT.

This clonotype was seen at least ten times. The chain is built from TRBV20-1 and TRBJ1-1; TRBD1 might be the D (6 bases). The CDR3 extends over 13 amino acids. Germline V lookup: CDR1 DFQATT, CDR2 SNEGSKA (reference sequence). The V end lost 8 bases, the J end lost 1 base, and 14 bases lay between the germline ends. The CDR3 coding sequence is TGCAGTACGGAGGGGGTAAAGAACACTGAAGCTTTCTTT. Protein product: CSTEGVKNTEAFF.

Many counts were recorded for this clonotype. The chain combines TRBV6-6 with TRBJ1-1; unclear D gene. Germline-derived CDR1 and CDR2 are MNHNY and SVGAGI (reference sequence). Trimming shortened V by 7 bases and J by 3 bases, and 9 bases separated the two germline ends. This CDR3 region has 12 residues. The CDR3 here is CASMGSDTEAFF. The CDR3 nucleotides read TGTGCCAGCATGGGAAGTGACACTGAAGCTTTCTTT.

A few counts support this clonotype. The chain combines TRBV5-1 with TRBJ1-2; D gene uncertain. From germline, CDR1 is SGHRS and CDR2 YFSETQ. This CDR3 region has 16 residues. The V gene lost 4 bases and the J gene lost 5 bases, with 21 bases spanning the gap. CDR3 bases: TGCGCCAGCAGCCCGGGATCGACGACCCTTAGATATGGCTACACCTTC. Protein product: CASSPGSTTLRYGYTF.

This clonotype showed up many times. The genes are TRBV20-1 and TRBJ1-1, with a possible D match to TRBD1 (5 bases). Deletions cut 0 bases from V and 0 bases from J, with 11 bases between. From germline, CDR1 is DFQATT and CDR2 SNEGSKA (reference sequence). The CDR3 runs 15 residues. Here the CDR3 reads CSARDREWMNTEAFF. CDR3 nucleotides: TGCAGTGCTAGAGACAGGGAATGGATGAACACTGAAGCTTTCTTT.

This chain connects TRBV24-1 to TRBJ1-1, with no clear D. The V gene lost 6 bases and the J gene lost 7 bases, with 11 bases spanning the gap. Looked up from germline, CDR1 is KGHDR and CDR2 is SFDVKD. The CDR3 spans 12 residues. The CDR3 coding sequence is TGTGCCACCAGTTCCGCTAACTTTGAAGCTTTCTTT. Protein product: CATSSANFEAFF.

This clonotype has a count of ten or more. The chain recombines TRBV20-1 with TRBJ1-5; 10 positions agree with TRBD1. The V segment lost 3 bases and the J segment 4 bases; nucleotides outside the gene matches: 6. CDR3 size: 15 residues. CDR1 is DFQATT and CDR2 is SNEGSKA in the germline V gene (reference sequence). In nucleotides, the CDR3 is TGCAGTGCTAGGGTGGACAGGGGGTTTAATCAGCCCCAGCATTTT. Its translation is CSARVDRGFNQPQHF.

In its sample, this clonotype was seen a few times. The chain couples TRBV29-1 to TRBJ2-5; D is uncertain. The CDR3 is made up of 12 amino acids. Trimming stripped 4 bases from V and 5 bases from J, with 11 bases between. Germline V gives CDR1 SQVTM, CDR2 ANQGSEA. The DNA for the CDR3 is TGCAGCGTTGGGGCCCCCGGGGAGACCCAGTACTTC. Encoded protein: CSVGAPGETQYF.

The chain joins TRBV5-1 to TRBJ2-5; tentative D call: TRBD2 (6 bases). Trimming stripped 3 bases from V and 2 bases from J, with 11 bases between. CDR1 and CDR2 from the germline V gene are SGHRS and YFSETQ. CDR3 length: 14 residues. The CDR3 reads CASSYFGGQETQYF. The CDR3 DNA sequence: TGCGCCAGCAGCTATTTTGGAGGGCAAGAGACCCAGTACTTC.

This clonotype was detected ten times or more. The chain is built from TRBV29-1 and TRBJ2-7; D call uncertain. Per the germline V gene, CDR1 is SQVTM and CDR2 is ANQGSEA. The CDR3 extends over 12 amino acids. V shed 0 bases and J shed 3 bases, with 6 bases lying between them. The chain's CDR3 is CSVEDIGYEQYF. Written as DNA, the CDR3 is TGCAGCGTTGAAGATATAGGCTACGAGCAGTACTTC.

This clonotype was counted a single time. A much larger clone is a single base away; this may be a read error. J is TRBJ2-1 and V is TRBV7-8; weak D call: TRBD2 (6 bases). CDR3 length equals 14 residues. Trimming took 5 bases from V and 10 from J, leaving 18 bases between them. Germline V gene sequence: CDR1 SGHVS, CDR2 FQNEAQ. Here the CDR3 DNA reads TGTGCCAGCAGCCCCCGGACTATCGGTACGGAGCAGTTCTTC. Amino acids: CASSPRTIGTEQFF.

A single count supports this clonotype. The chain uses TRBV3-1 and TRBJ2-7; D gene unclear. Germline V gene lookup returns CDR1 LGHDT and CDR2 YNNKEL (reference sequence). The CDR3 length is 12 residues. The germline V and J ends were trimmed by 1 base and 3 bases, with 4 bases remaining between them. The CDR3 DNA reads as TGTGCCAGCAGCCAAGGCAGCTACGAGCAGTACGTC. Translated, it gives CASSQGSYEQYV.

In its sample, this clonotype was seen many times. This rearrangement joins TRBV7-2 to TRBJ2-5, with no clear D. V lost 0 bases and J lost 0, with 14 bases in between. Germline CDR1 and CDR2: SGHTA and FQGNSA. This CDR3 comprises 17 residues. The CDR3 loop is CASSLAPARSYQETQYF. The CDR3 DNA reads TGTGCCAGCAGCTTAGCGCCGGCTCGAAGTTACCAAGAGACCCAGTACTTC.

This clonotype was seen many times. The rearrangement joins TRBV20-1 to TRBJ2-1; 7 nucleotides match TRBD1. V shed 3 bases, J shed 4 bases, and the junction held 12 bases outside the gene matches. The CDR3 consists of 16 residues. CDR1 DFQATT and CDR2 SNEGSKA come from the germline V gene (reference sequence). The CDR3 nucleotides read TGCAGTGCTAGTCCGCGCCGGGACAGCTTATACAATGAGCAGTTCTTC. Translation gives CSASPRRDSLYNEQFF.

The sample holds many counts of this clonotype. J is TRBJ2-2 and V is TRBV7-6; D uncertain. CDR3 length: 15 amino acids. Trimming removed 1 base from V and 7 bases from J, with 13 bases in between. CDR1 SGHVS and CDR2 FNYEAQ come from the germline V gene. CDR3 protein: CASSLGHGRGGELFF. The CDR3 region has the DNA TGTGCCAGCAGCTTAGGACACGGTCGTGGCGGGGAGCTGTTTTTT.

The rearrangement uses TRBV20-1 and TRBJ1-6, with a tentative D call TRBD1 (6 bases). The CDR3 loop spans 16 amino acids. Trimming cost V 6 bases and J 3 bases, with 18 bases left between them. CDR1 and CDR2 (germline): DFQATT, SNEGSKA (reference sequence). The CDR3 loop reads CSAVLDRLFYNSPLHF. CDR3 DNA: TGCAGTGCGGTCCTTGACAGGTTGTTCTATAATTCACCCCTCCACTTT.

This clonotype appeared many times. V is TRBV20-1 and J is TRBJ2-1, with a tentative D call TRBD1 (5 bases). V lost 4 bases and J 6 bases, leaving 10 bases between the germline ends. The V gene's germline CDR1 is DFQATT and CDR2 SNEGSKA (reference sequence). This CDR3 has 12 residues. CDR3 sequence reads: CSATFRANEQFF. CDR3 bases: TGCAGTGCTACATTCAGGGCCAATGAGCAGTTCTTC.

This clonotype was found many times. The chain joins TRBV20-1 to TRBJ1-2; D is ambiguous. This CDR3 is built from 14 residues. V was cut by 1 base and J by 6 bases, with 15 bases left in between. In germline, CDR1 is DFQATT, CDR2 SNEGSKA (reference sequence). Written as DNA, the CDR3 is TGCAGTGCTAGAGCCCCCGACCGCTGGGATGGCTACACCTTC. This sequence encodes CSARAPDRWDGYTF.

Many counts were recorded for this clonotype. The chain recombines TRBV5-6 with TRBJ2-1; 9 bases are a match to TRBD1. The CDR3 length is 15 residues. J was trimmed by 5 bases and V by 4 bases; bases with no gene match: 7. Per the germline V gene, CDR1 is SGHDT and CDR2 is YYEEEE. CDR3 sequence: CASSIGTGNHNEQFF. CDR3 nucleotide sequence: TGTGCCAGCAGCATCGGGACAGGGAACCACAATGAGCAGTTCTTC. Combining the CDR3 with reference TRBV5-6 and TRBJ2-1 gives the whole variable domain DAGVTQSPTHLIKTRGQQVTLRCSPKSGHDTVSWYQQALGQGPQFIFQYYEEEERQRGNFPDRFSGHQFPNYSSELNVNALLLGDSALYLCASSIGTGNHNEQFFGPGTRLTVL.

In this sample, this clonotype turned up many times. The chain employs TRBV12-3 or TRBV12-4 and TRBJ1-3; D remains ambiguous. V was trimmed by 3 bases and J by 3 bases, leaving 3 bases between them. CDR3 length: 12 amino acids. CDR3: CASSFGGNTIYF. The CDR3 DNA reads as TGTGCCAGCAGTTTCGGTGGAAACACCATATATTTT.